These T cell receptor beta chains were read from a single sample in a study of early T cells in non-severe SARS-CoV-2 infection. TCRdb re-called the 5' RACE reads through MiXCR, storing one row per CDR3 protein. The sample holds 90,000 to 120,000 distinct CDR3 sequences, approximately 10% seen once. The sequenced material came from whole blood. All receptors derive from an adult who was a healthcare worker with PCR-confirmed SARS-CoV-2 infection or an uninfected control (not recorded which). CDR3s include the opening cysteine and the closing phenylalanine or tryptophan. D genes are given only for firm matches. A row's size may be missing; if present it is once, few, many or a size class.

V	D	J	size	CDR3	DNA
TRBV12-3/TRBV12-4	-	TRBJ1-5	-	CASSPRQRGNQPQHF	TGTGCCAGCAGTCCCAGACAGCGAGGTAATCAGCCCCAGCATTTT
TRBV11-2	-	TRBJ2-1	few	CASSSRGGEQFF	TGTGCCAGCAGCTCGAGGGGTGGCGAGCAGTTCTTC
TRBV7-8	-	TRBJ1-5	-	CASSSLNSQPQHF	TGTGCCAGCAGCTCCCTTAACTCTCAGCCCCAGCATTTT
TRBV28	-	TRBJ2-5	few	CASHRGARETQYF	TGTGCCAGCCATCGGGGGGCTAGAGAGACCCAGTACTTC
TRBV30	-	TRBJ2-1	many	CAWRPTLLDPGNEQFF	TGTGCCTGGAGACCGACCCTGTTGGACCCAGGTAATGAGCAGTTCTTC
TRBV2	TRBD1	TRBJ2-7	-	CATRRDSSYEQYF	TGTGCCACCCGCCGGGACAGCTCCTACGAGCAGTACTTC
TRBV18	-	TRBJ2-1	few	CASSLAESSYNEQFF	TGTGCCAGCTCACTCGCGGAGAGCTCCTACAATGAGCAGTTCTTC
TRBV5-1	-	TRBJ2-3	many	CASSARQTDTQYF	TGCGCCAGCAGCGCCAGGCAGACAGATACGCAGTATTTT
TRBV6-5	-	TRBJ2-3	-	CASSQPSEPPTDTQYF	TGTGCCAGCAGCCAGCCTTCGGAGCCCCCCACAGATACGCAGTATTTT
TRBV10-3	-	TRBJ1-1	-	CAISASHYEAFF	TGTGCCATCAGTGCGTCCCACTATGAAGCTTTCTTT